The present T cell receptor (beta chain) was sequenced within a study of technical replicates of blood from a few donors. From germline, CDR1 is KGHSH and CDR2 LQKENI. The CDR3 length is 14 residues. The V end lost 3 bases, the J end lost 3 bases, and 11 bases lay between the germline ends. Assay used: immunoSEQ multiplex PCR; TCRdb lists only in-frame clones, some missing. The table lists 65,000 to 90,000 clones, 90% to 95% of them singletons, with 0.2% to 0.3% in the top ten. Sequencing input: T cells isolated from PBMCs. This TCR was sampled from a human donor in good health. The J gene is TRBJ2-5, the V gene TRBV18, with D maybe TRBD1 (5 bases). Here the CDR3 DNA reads TGTGCCAGCTCACCCGTCGGCAGGGAAGAGACCCAGTACTTC. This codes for CASSPVGREETQYF.